This TCR beta chain was sequenced during a study of T-cell memory formation after mild COVID-19. Study-wide context: The study found TCR clusters largely donor specific.

Comment on this clonotype: Its antigen is undetermined.

Constant-segment primers were used for 5'RACE, and the resulting TCR alpha and TCR beta cDNA libraries carried sample barcodes and UMIs. TCRdb processed the 5' RACE reads anew with MiXCR; each CDR3 protein has one entry. Of 550,000 to 700,000 distinct CDR3 sequences listed, approximately 15% are singletons. Trimming took 2 bases from V and 2 from J; bases not matched to a gene: 9. Germline V lookup: CDR1 KGHSH, CDR2 LQKENI. This CDR3 is 17 amino acids long. General study findings and limits: CD4+ contracting clones were found mainly in CM and EM, and CD8+ ones in EMRA. Whether day 37 second-wave clones are SARS-CoV-2-specific was not confirmed.

The chain uses TRBV18 and TRBJ2-3; 8 nucleotides align to TRBD1. The sequenced sample was PBMCs or a T cell subset sorted from them (not recorded which). The TCR was taken from an adult woman who had mild COVID-19 (a few samples of this study predate the infection). Cell type and time point are not known. CDR3 nucleotide sequence: TGTGCCAGCTCACCAAGGACAGGGCATTCTTCCACAGATACGCAGTATTTT. Translating it yields CASSPRTGHSSTDTQYF.